The clone carrying this TCR beta chain came up a few times. No antigen is known for it. The J segment lost 4 bases and the V segment lost 10 bases, leaving 8 bases of the junction unmatched. This CDR3 is 13 amino acids long. Germline V gene lookup returns CDR1 ENHRY and CDR2 SYGVKD. The sample originates from a study of T-cell memory formation after mild COVID-19. Study summary: TCR clustering was largely donor specific. Study-level findings and limits: Pre-infection memory already had some responding clones, implying cross-reactive memory joined.

Employing constant-segment primers, 5'RACE generated TCR alpha and TCR beta cDNA libraries bearing sample barcodes and UMIs. Via MiXCR, TCRdb re-called the 5' RACE reads, giving one row per CDR3 protein. The repertoire holds roughly 450,000 distinct CDR3 sequences, with more than 15% as singletons. This rearrangement joins TRBV10-3 to TRBJ1-2, with 8 bases that match TRBD1. This TCR came from a man between 18 and 35 years old who had mild COVID-19 (a few samples of this study predate the infection). Cell type and time point are not known. The sample was PBMCs or a T cell subset sorted from them (not recorded which). CDR3 protein: CASRTGSVYGYTF. The CDR3, as DNA: TGTGCCAGCAGGACAGGGTCTGTCTATGGCTACACCTTC.